The next 27 T cell receptor beta chains were all read from a single sample in a study of CD8+ T cells in alopecia areata. Sequencing used cDNA as its template, made by extracting RNA and reverse transcribing it. Generated by immunoSEQ multiplex PCR, the TCRdb table keeps only in-frame clones and is missing some. The sample consists of about 5,500 clones, about 60% of them appearing once. Patients with alopecia areata provided lesional scalp punch biopsies as well as peripheral blood. This specimen consisted of skin, obtained at week 0. All receptors derive from a human donor with alopecia areata.

The chain combines TRBV19 with TRBJ1-1, with TRBD1 identical over 8 bases. V was pared by 7 bases and J by 6 bases, with 16 bases of the junction left unmatched. CDR1 LNHDA and CDR2 SQIVND come from the germline V gene (reference sequence). This CDR3 comprises 16 residues. DNA for the CDR3: TGTGCCAGTACCCCCGGACAGGGTGTATCTCGGGCTGAAGCTTTCTTT. Protein sequence: CASTPGQGVSRAEAFF.

This clone has just a few counts. V usage is TRBV7-9 and J usage is TRBJ2-7; D might be TRBD2 (5 bases). CDR1 and CDR2 from the germline V gene are SEHNR and FQNEAQ (reference sequence). V lost 5 bases and J lost 2, with 16 bases in between. The CDR3 loop spans 15 amino acids. This CDR3 reads CASSPRGGPTYEQYF. CDR3 DNA sequence: TGTGCCAGCAGCCCCCGCGGAGGCCCCACCTACGAGCAGTACTTC.

CDR3 sequence (DNA): TGTGCCAGCAGTTACTTGGCCCAAGAGACCCAGTACTTC. Protein sequence: CASSYLAQETQYF. This chain joins TRBV6-6 and TRBJ2-5; D gene ambiguous. This CDR3 has 13 residues. Germline lookup yields CDR1 MNHNY and CDR2 SVGAGI (reference sequence). Trimming cost V 1 base and J 1 base, with 4 bases left between them.

The rearrangement joins TRBV5-6 to TRBJ1-2; a possible D gene is TRBD1 (6 bases). This CDR3 has 14 amino acids. Per germline, CDR1 SGHDT and CDR2 YYEEEE. Between the trimmed V and J ends, which lost 2 bases and 2 bases, there was a span of 10 bases. The CDR3 DNA is TGTGCCAGCAGCTTTAAGGGGGAGAACTATGGCTACACCTTC. As protein: CASSFKGENYGYTF.

This sequence joins TRBV5-1 and TRBJ1-1, with TRBD1 matching over 8 bases. V gave up 4 bases and J gave up 8 bases; unmatched junction bases: 22. Looked up from germline, CDR1 is SGHRS and CDR2 is YFSETQ. The CDR3 length is 18 residues. CDR3: CASSPQTGAGGTSWEAFF. The CDR3 DNA follows: TGCGCCAGCAGCCCACAGACAGGGGCAGGGGGTACTTCATGGGAAGCTTTCTTT. Full variable domain (remainder filled in from reference TRBV5-1 and TRBJ1-1): KAGVTQTPRYLIKTRGQQVTLSCSPISGHRSVSWYQQTPGQGLQFLFEYFSETQRNKGNFPGRFSGRQFSNSRSEMNVSTLELGDSALYLCASSPQTGAGGTSWEAFFGQGTRLTVV.

The chain links TRBV30 to TRBJ1-5, with 8 bases lining up with TRBD1. The CDR3 has 13 amino acids. The J segment lost 6 bases and the V segment lost 5 bases, leaving 6 bases of the junction unmatched. Germline V gene lookup returns CDR1 GTSNPN and CDR2 SVGIG (reference sequence). This chain's CDR3 is CAWSDRGSQPQHF. CDR3 in DNA: TGTGCCTGGTCCGACAGGGGAAGTCAGCCCCAGCATTTT.

This clone was found a few times. The gene calls are TRBV5-1 and TRBJ2-2; D is uncertain. V was clipped by 0 bases and J by 4 bases, with 10 bases between them. CDR1 and CDR2 from the germline V gene are SGHRS and YFSETQ. There are 15 residues in the CDR3. The CDR3 region is CASSLARPSTGELFF. The CDR3 DNA is TGCGCCAGCAGCTTGGCGCGCCCGTCCACCGGGGAGCTGTTTTTT.

The chain carries TRBV6-1 and TRBJ2-2; TRBD1 matches at 8 bases. Losses at the gene ends were 0 bases for V and 7 bases for J; bases not matched to a gene: 13. There are 18 residues in the CDR3. Germline V CDR1 and CDR2: MNHNS, SASEGT. The CDR3 protein is CASSEAGWGQGAIGELFF. The CDR3 nucleotides are TGTGCCAGCAGTGAAGCTGGGTGGGGGCAGGGGGCGATCGGGGAGCTGTTTTTT.

The chain couples TRBV11-3 to TRBJ2-1; a weak D match, TRBD1 (6 bases). Germline V CDR1 and CDR2: SGHNT, YENEEA. V dropped 5 bases and J dropped 0 bases, with 14 bases sitting between them. The CDR3 is 16 amino acids. The CDR3 DNA is TGTGCCAGCAGCGACGGCAGGGGAAACTCCTACAATGAGCAGTTCTTC. Its translation: CASSDGRGNSYNEQFF. The complete variable domain, with remaining parts taken from reference TRBV11-3 and TRBJ2-1, reads EAGVVQSPRYKIIEKKQPVAFWCNPISGHNTLYWYLQNLGQGPELLIRYENEEAVDDSQLPKDRFSAERLKGVDSTLKIQPAELGDSAVYLCASSDGRGNSYNEQFFGPGTRLTVL.

This clone was seen more than once but under ten times. The chain has TRBV7-9 and TRBJ1-1; D gene uncertain. V was cut by 2 bases and J by 6 bases, with 19 bases left in between. The CDR3 length is 16 residues. Germline V gives CDR1 SEHNR, CDR2 FQNEAQ (reference sequence). The CDR3, as DNA: TGTGCCAGCAGCTTACCGAAGGAAGGCCGTCCGGCTGAAGCTTTCTTT. As protein: CASSLPKEGRPAEAFF.

This chain connects TRBV29-1 to TRBJ2-7, with 8 bases lining up with TRBD1. Trimming removed 1 base from V and 5 bases from J; junction bases left unmatched: 1. CDR1 is SQVTM, CDR2 ANQGSEA, per germline. The CDR3 spans 12 residues. CDR3 residues: CSVEGQGNEQYF. In DNA form, the CDR3 reads TGCAGCGTTGAAGGACAGGGGAACGAGCAGTACTTC.

The chain is built from TRBV29-1 and TRBJ1-2; TRBD1 agrees at 9 bases. The CDR3 loop spans 20 amino acids. V was clipped by 0 bases and J by 3 bases; unmatched bases: 20. Germline CDR1 is SQVTM and CDR2 is ANQGSEA. The CDR3: CSVEDLQFGGTGGPYYGYTF. CDR3 DNA: TGCAGCGTTGAAGATCTCCAATTTGGGGGAACAGGGGGCCCCTACTATGGCTACACCTTC.

The chain is built from TRBV6-5 and TRBJ2-5; 8 bases match TRBD2. With 2 bases clipped from V and 3 bases from J, the junction kept 5 bases outside the gene matches. Per germline, CDR1 MNHEY and CDR2 SVGAGI. This CDR3 comprises 15 residues. Here the CDR3 reads CASSYAGLVEETQYF. CDR3 DNA: TGTGCCAGCAGTTACGCGGGACTAGTCGAAGAGACCCAGTACTTC.

The chain links TRBV7-3 to TRBJ1-5; the D gene is possibly TRBD1 (5 bases). Germline V lookup: CDR1 SGHTA, CDR2 FQGTGA. V was trimmed by 10 bases and J by 3 bases, leaving 34 bases between them. The CDR3 is 20 residues long. As DNA, the CDR3 is TGTGCCAACGGGTCCGCCGGCGGACACCCGATGGGTAGTGACAATCAGCCCCAGCATTTT. This codes for CANGSAGGHPMGSDNQPQHF. Drawing the rest from reference TRBV7-3 and TRBJ1-5, the complete variable domain is GAGVSQTPSNKVTEKGKYVELRCDPISGHTALYWYRQSLGQGPEFLIYFQGTGAADDSGLPNDRFFAVRPEGSVSTLKIQRTERGDSAVYLCANGSAGGHPMGSDNQPQHFGDGTRLSIL.

The V call is TRBV6-5, the J call TRBJ2-2; 11 nucleotides align to TRBD1. The J segment lost 7 bases and the V segment lost 5 bases, leaving 3 bases of the junction unmatched. Germline V CDR1 and CDR2: MNHEY, SVGAGI. This CDR3 is 14 amino acids long. CDR3 nucleotide sequence: TGTGCCAGCAGTGGACAGGGGGCGAACGGGGAGCTGTTTTTT. Translated, it gives CASSGQGANGELFF.

The CDR3 protein is CASSHGLPHSNQPQHF. Here the CDR3 DNA reads TGCGCCAGCAGTCACGGTCTGCCACATAGCAATCAGCCCCAGCATTTT. V is TRBV23-1 and J is TRBJ1-5; D not certain. TRBV23-1 qualifies as an ORF whose function is uncertain. The V end lost 3 bases, the J end lost 0 bases, and 12 bases lay between the germline ends. The CDR3 runs to 16 residues.

As for this clone: At one end the junction does not follow the germline gene, possibly because of a read error. The CDR3 DNA sequence: TGTGCTAGCAGCCGGGACAGGAACACCGGGGAGCTGTTTTTT. As protein: CASSRDRNTGELFF. This rearrangement joins TRBV7-7 to TRBJ2-2, with 7 nucleotides matching TRBD1. The CDR3 length is 14 residues. Per germline, CDR1 SSHAT and CDR2 FNYEAQ (reference sequence).

The chain combines TRBV7-2 with TRBJ1-2; TRBD1 might be the D (6 bases). CDR3 length: 16 amino acids. From germline, CDR1 is SGHTA and CDR2 FQGNSA. With 5 bases removed from V and 7 bases from J, the gap between germline ends came to 23 bases. CDR3 in amino acids: CASSHRETGFAFGYTF. CDR3 nucleotide sequence: TGTGCCAGCAGCCATCGAGAGACAGGTTTCGCTTTTGGCTACACCTTC.

This chain joins TRBV6-1 and TRBJ2-1; no firm D call. CDR3 size: 12 residues. Germline V gene sequence: CDR1 MNHNS, CDR2 SASEGT. Trimming stripped 7 bases from V and 6 bases from J, with 10 bases between. CDR3 protein: CASTTVGNEQFF. CDR3 sequence (DNA): TGTGCCAGCACCACGGTGGGCAATGAGCAGTTCTTC.

V gene TRBV11-2 combines with J gene TRBJ2-4, with D uncertain. Trimming cost V 3 bases and J 8 bases, with 8 bases left between them. The CDR3 loop spans 12 amino acids. From germline, CDR1 is SGHAT and CDR2 FQNNGV. The CDR3 DNA follows: TGTGCCAGCAGCTTCTGGAGCGACATTCAGTACTTC. As protein: CASSFWSDIQYF.

In the case of this clone: A clone one base away is much larger, so this may be a read error. The genes are TRBV5-6 and TRBJ2-7; D call uncertain. Germline CDR1 SGHDT, CDR2 YYEEEE. This CDR3 spans 15 amino acids. V shed 0 bases and J shed 2 bases, with 12 bases lying between them. This CDR3 reads CASSLGSVYTYEQYF. The DNA for the CDR3 is TGTGCCAGCAGCTTGGGAAGTGTCTATACCTACGAGCAGTACTTC.

The chain recombines TRBV5-1 with TRBJ2-7; the D gene is possibly TRBD2 (5 bases). CDR3 length: 16 residues. V lost 0 bases, J lost 3 bases, and 16 bases lay in between. Looked up from germline, CDR1 is SGHRS and CDR2 is YFSETQ. CDR3 coding DNA: TGCGCCAGCAGCTTGGTGGGCAGCGGCATGAGCTACGAGCAGTACTTC. It yields the protein CASSLVGSGMSYEQYF.

The J gene is TRBJ2-2, the V gene TRBV18; a possible D gene is TRBD1 (6 bases). The CDR3 is 14 amino acids. Germline CDR1 and CDR2: KGHSH and LQKENI. V lost 9 bases and J lost 6, with 17 bases in between. The DNA for the CDR3 is TGTGCCAGTTCAGGGGCCCCGATGCCCGGGGAGCTGTTTTTT. Amino acids: CASSGAPMPGELFF.

The chain's CDR3 is CASSLGGLASSYEQYF. CDR3 in DNA: TGTGCCAGCAGCTTAGGGGGACTAGCGAGCTCCTACGAGCAGTACTTC. The gene calls are TRBV13 and TRBJ2-5, with TRBD2 matching 10 bases. The J call may be wrong; the DNA end is better matched by TRBJ2-7. The CDR3 spans 16 residues. Germline V CDR1 and CDR2: PRHDT, FYEKMQ (reference sequence).

The chain joins TRBV6-1 to TRBJ2-7; D is undetermined. CDR1 is MNHNS, CDR2 SASEGT, per germline. The CDR3 is 15 residues long. V was pared by 4 bases and J by 0 bases, with 13 bases between. In DNA form, the CDR3 reads TGTGCCAGCAGTGGCGGATTGTTCCCCTCCTACGAGCAGTACTTC. It codes for CASSGGLFPSYEQYF.

The chain links TRBV7-9 to TRBJ1-5; 7 positions match TRBD1. The CDR3 totals 13 residues. With V trimmed by 2 bases and J by 6 bases, 1 base remained unmatched. Germline V gives CDR1 SEHNR, CDR2 FQNEAQ (reference sequence). The CDR3 nucleotides read TGTGCCAGCAGCTTATCAGGGGGTCAGCCCCAGCATTTT. Protein sequence: CASSLSGGQPQHF.

As DNA, the CDR3 is TGTGCCAGTAGTAATTCGCCTAATTCACCCCTCCACTTT. Amino acid sequence: CASSNSPNSPLHF. The V and J genes are TRBV19 and TRBJ1-6, with D uncertain. The germline CDR1 and CDR2 sequences are LNHDA and SQIVND (reference sequence). The CDR3 is 13 residues long. The germline V and J ends were trimmed by 4 bases and 6 bases, with 7 bases remaining between them.